The TCR beta chain described here comes from a study of shared clonotypes between healthy human individuals. V lost 4 bases, J lost 7 bases, and 10 bases lay in between. Per the germline V gene, CDR1 is SNHLY and CDR2 is FYNNEI. CDR3 length equals 12 residues. TCRdb's copy holds only in-frame clones and misses some; the assay was immunoSEQ multiplex PCR. The table records some 2,000,000 clones, roughly 96% of them present only once. The rearrangement joins TRBV2 to TRBJ1-1; weak D call: TRBD1 (5 bases). Sequencing was done on a sample of naive CD4+ T cells sorted from blood. Documented subset: CD45RA+ positively selected. The origin of this receptor is a man aged 18-30 years in good health. The CDR3 DNA reads as TGTGCCAGCAGTGGGGGGTCGGGTGAAGCTTTCTTT. Amino acids: CASSGGSGEAFF.